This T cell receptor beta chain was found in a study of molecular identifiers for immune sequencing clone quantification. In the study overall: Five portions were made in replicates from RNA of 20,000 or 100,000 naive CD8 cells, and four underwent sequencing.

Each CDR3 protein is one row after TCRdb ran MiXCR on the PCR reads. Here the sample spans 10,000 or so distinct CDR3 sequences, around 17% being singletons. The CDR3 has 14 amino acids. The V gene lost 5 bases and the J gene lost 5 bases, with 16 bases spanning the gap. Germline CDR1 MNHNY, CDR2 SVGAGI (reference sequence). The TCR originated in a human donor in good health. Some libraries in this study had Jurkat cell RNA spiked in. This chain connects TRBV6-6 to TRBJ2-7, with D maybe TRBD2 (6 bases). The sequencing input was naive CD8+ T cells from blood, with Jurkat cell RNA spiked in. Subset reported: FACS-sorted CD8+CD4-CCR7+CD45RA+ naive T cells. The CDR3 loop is CASSAQRGGNEQYF. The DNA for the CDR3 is TGTGCCAGCAGTGCCCAGAGGGGAGGTAACGAGCAGTACTTC.